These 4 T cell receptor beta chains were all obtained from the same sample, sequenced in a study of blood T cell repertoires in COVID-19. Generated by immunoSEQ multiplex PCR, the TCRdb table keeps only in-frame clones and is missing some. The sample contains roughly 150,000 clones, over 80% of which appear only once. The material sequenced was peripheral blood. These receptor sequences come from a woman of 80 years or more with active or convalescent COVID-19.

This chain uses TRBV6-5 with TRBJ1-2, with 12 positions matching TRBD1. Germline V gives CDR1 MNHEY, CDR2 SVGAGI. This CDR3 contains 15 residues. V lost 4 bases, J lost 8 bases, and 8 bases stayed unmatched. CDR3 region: CASSLSGTGGRGYTF. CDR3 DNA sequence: TGTGCCAGCAGTTTATCCGGGACAGGGGGCCGGGGCTACACCTTC.

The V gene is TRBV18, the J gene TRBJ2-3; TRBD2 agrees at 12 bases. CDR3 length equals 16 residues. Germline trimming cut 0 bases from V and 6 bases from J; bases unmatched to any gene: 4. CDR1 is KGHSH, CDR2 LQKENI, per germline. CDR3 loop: CASSPPASGGADTQYF. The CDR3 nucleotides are TGTGCCAGCTCACCACCGGCTAGCGGGGGGGCGGATACGCAGTATTTT.

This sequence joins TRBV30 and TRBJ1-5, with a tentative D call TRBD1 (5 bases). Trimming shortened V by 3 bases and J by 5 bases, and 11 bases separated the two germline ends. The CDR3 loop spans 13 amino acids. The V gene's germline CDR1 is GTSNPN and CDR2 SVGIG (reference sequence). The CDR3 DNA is TGTGCCTGGAGCGCCGAAGGGGATCAGCCCCAGCATTTT. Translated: CAWSAEGDQPQHF.

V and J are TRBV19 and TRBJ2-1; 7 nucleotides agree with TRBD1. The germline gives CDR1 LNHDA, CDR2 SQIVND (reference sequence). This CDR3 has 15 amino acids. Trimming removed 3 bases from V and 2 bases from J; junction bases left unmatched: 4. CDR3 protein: CASSMDRLTYNEQFF. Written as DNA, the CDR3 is TGTGCCAGTAGTATGGACAGGTTAACCTACAATGAGCAGTTCTTC.